What follows is one TCR beta chain and its context. Its antigen is currently unknown. The CDR3 has 16 amino acids. The V gene end was trimmed by 3 bases and the J gene end by 6 bases; junction bases not matched to a gene: 11. Germline V gene lookup returns CDR1 LGHNA and CDR2 YNFKEQ. In the PCR, 60 Vbeta and 13 Jbeta primers were used. Original handling: Unique TCR beta chains totaled 80 million to 100 million in a later count, with roughly 12 million of them shared. Sequencing was performed with immunoSEQ multiplex PCR; in TCRdb, only in-frame clones are kept and a portion is missing. The DNA gave D and trimming, while V, J and clone size come from that table. The sample carries 150,000 to 200,000 clones, roughly 79% recorded once. The data were obtained in a study of cytomegalovirus exposure and HLA in healthy donors. The study, taken as a whole, reports: Among TCR beta chains of equal frequency, HLA-associated ones were more clonally expanded in a later analysis. A missense variant in DCLRE1C was later tied to TCR beta V- and J-gene trimming.

Sequencing was carried out using PBMCs. This rearrangement joins TRBV4-2 to TRBJ2-7; 10 nucleotides match TRBD2. The clonotype comes from a man aged 35 to 55 in good health and CMV-seropositive. The CDR3 sequence: CASSQASGSGSGEQYF. The CDR3 region has the DNA TGTGCCAGCAGCCAGGCTAGCGGGAGTGGTTCGGGCGAGCAGTACTTC.